Below are 28 T cell receptor beta chains sequenced from a single sample in a study of blood T cell repertoires in COVID-19. This table comes from immunoSEQ multiplex PCR, and its TCRdb copy is limited to in-frame clones, with some not included. This table holds under 250,000 clones, almost 85% found once. Specimen: peripheral blood. The receptor source for this set is a woman in her sixties or seventies with COVID-19, enrolled during active disease.

The DNA of the CDR3 is TGTGCCAGCAGTCCACACTCAGGGGGGACTGAAGCTTTCTTT. Translating it yields CASSPHSGGTEAFF. The chain recombines TRBV3-1 (or the pseudogene TRBV3-2) with TRBJ1-1; 7 bases align to TRBD1. The junction had 9 bases not matched to a gene; V was cut back by 6 bases and J by 5 bases. The CDR3 is 14 residues long. The germline V gene encodes CDR1 LGHDT and CDR2 YNNKEL (reference sequence).

The V call is TRBV4-3, the J call TRBJ1-2; weak D call: TRBD1 (5 bases). V lost 2 bases and J 1 base, leaving 11 bases between the germline ends. CDR3 size: 15 residues. Germline loops: CDR1 LGHNA, CDR2 YSLEER. CDR3 nucleotide sequence: TGCGCCAGCAGCCAATCAATTAGGGGTAACTATGGCTACACCTTC. Protein: CASSQSIRGNYGYTF.

V usage is TRBV3-1 (or the pseudogene TRBV3-2) and J usage is TRBJ2-6, with D possibly matching TRBD1 (5 bases). Germline CDR1 is LGHDT and CDR2 is YNNKEL (reference sequence). The CDR3 has 16 amino acids. V was cut by 1 base and J by 2 bases, with 9 bases left in between. The CDR3 here is CASSQVGLPGANVLTF. The CDR3 bases are TGTGCCAGCAGCCAAGTGGGGCTACCTGGGGCCAACGTCCTGACTTTC.

The V and J genes are TRBV3-1 (or the pseudogene TRBV3-2) and TRBJ1-2; unclear D gene. Trimming left V 4 bases short and J 6 bases short, with 30 bases between. This CDR3 is 19 amino acids long. Germline CDR1 LGHDT, CDR2 YNNKEL (reference sequence). The CDR3 reads CASSRRGGGRTNVFNGYTF. The CDR3 nucleotides read TGTGCCAGCAGCCGAAGAGGAGGAGGACGGACCAACGTATTTAATGGCTACACCTTC.

This clone was recorded a few times. V gene TRBV9 combines with J gene TRBJ2-7; D is undetermined. Germline assignment: CDR1 SGDLS and CDR2 YYNGEE. This CDR3 has 14 residues. Trimming took 1 base from V and 2 from J, leaving 10 bases between them. Written as DNA, the CDR3 is TGTGCCAGCAGCGTATCTACCCAACCCTACGAGCAGTACTTC. As protein: CASSVSTQPYEQYF.

This rearrangement joins TRBV5-1 to TRBJ2-3, with TRBD1 identical over 9 bases. The V segment lost 1 base and the J segment 7 bases; nucleotides outside the gene matches: 7. This CDR3 comprises 15 residues. From germline, CDR1 is SGHRS and CDR2 YFSETQ. The CDR3, as DNA: TGCGCCAGCAGCTTGCAGGGGACAGGGTTATATACGCAGTATTTT. Translation gives CASSLQGTGLYTQYF. The entire variable domain, with the rest obtained from reference TRBV5-1 and TRBJ2-3, is as follows: KAGVTQTPRYLIKTRGQQVTLSCSPISGHRSVSWYQQTPGQGLQFLFEYFSETQRNKGNFPGRFSGRQFSNSRSEMNVSTLELGDSALYLCASSLQGTGLYTQYFGPGTRLTVL.

This chain links TRBV2 with TRBJ1-4; TRBD1 matches 7 bases. The CDR3 sequence is 14 residues long. Germline V lookup: CDR1 SNHLY, CDR2 FYNNEI. The V and J ends lost 6 bases and 5 bases, in that order; junction bases with no gene match: 6. CDR3 DNA: TGTGCCAGCAGACAGGGGATCTCGAATGAAAAACTGTTTTTT. As protein: CASRQGISNEKLFF.

The chain couples TRBV7-3 to TRBJ2-3, with a tentative D call TRBD2 (6 bases). With 5 bases removed from V and 5 bases from J, the gap between germline ends came to 20 bases. The CDR3 is 16 amino acids. Per germline, CDR1 SGHTA and CDR2 FQGTGA. CDR3 DNA: TGTGCCAGCAGCCCCTCTCCCACGGCTAGCGTAGATACGCAGTATTTT. Its translation is CASSPSPTASVDTQYF.

V gene TRBV19 combines with J gene TRBJ1-6; D not resolved. Germline V gene lookup returns CDR1 LNHDA and CDR2 SQIVND (reference sequence). The CDR3 extends over 15 amino acids. V lost 6 bases and J 7 bases, leaving 16 bases between the germline ends. DNA for the CDR3: TGTGCCAGTAGCCCTCCCTCTAGTGGCAATTCACCCCTCCACTTT. Amino acids: CASSPPSSGNSPLHF.

The gene calls are TRBV29-1 and TRBJ1-1, with no clear D. The CDR3 runs 15 residues. Germline CDR1 is SQVTM and CDR2 is ANQGSEA. V was cut by 4 bases and J by 6 bases, with 21 bases left in between. The CDR3 nucleotides are TGCAGCGTTGTCCCTAACCCGGGAGGGCTCGCTGAAGCTTTCTTT. This gives the protein CSVVPNPGGLAEAFF.

The chain employs TRBV19 and TRBJ1-5; weak D call: TRBD1 (6 bases). Germline loops: CDR1 LNHDA, CDR2 SQIVND (reference sequence). Trimming cost V 4 bases and J 0 bases, with 13 bases left between them. The CDR3 contains 16 residues. The CDR3 DNA is TGTGCCAGTAGTACCTCGACAGGTTATAGCAATCAGCCCCAGCATTTT. Its translation: CASSTSTGYSNQPQHF.

The J gene is TRBJ2-1, the V gene TRBV4-3, with 8 positions matching TRBD2. The V segment lost 0 bases and the J segment 5 bases; nucleotides outside the gene matches: 12. This CDR3 region has 18 residues. Germline V gene data show CDR1 as LGHNA and CDR2 as YSLEER. DNA for the CDR3: TGCGCCAGCAGCCAAGATTTTTTGGGCGGGAGGAGGAACAATGAGCAGTTCTTC. This translates into CASSQDFLGGRRNNEQFF.

This clone is a singleton in its sample. The chain is built from TRBV18 and TRBJ2-4; TRBD1 matches 7 bases. The CDR3 is made up of 16 amino acids. From germline, CDR1 is KGHSH and CDR2 LQKENI. V shed 2 bases, J shed 6 bases, and the junction held 10 bases outside the gene matches. CDR3 in amino acids: CASSPGDRVVGNIQYF. The CDR3 region has the DNA TGTGCCAGCTCACCAGGTGACAGGGTGGTCGGAAACATTCAGTACTTC.

This clone was detected only once. This rearrangement joins TRBV6-5 to TRBJ1-1, with 8 bases that match TRBD1. The germline V gene encodes CDR1 MNHEY and CDR2 SVGAGI. The CDR3 contains 14 residues. With 7 bases clipped from V and 4 bases from J, the junction kept 8 bases outside the gene matches. CDR3 nucleotides: TGTGCCAGCAACCCGACAGGGGAAGGCACTGAAGCTTTCTTT. This translates into CASNPTGEGTEAFF.

The J gene is TRBJ2-1, the V gene TRBV6-6; maybe TRBD2 (6 bases). V shed 6 bases and J shed 3 bases, with 9 bases lying between them. The germline gives CDR1 MNHNY, CDR2 SVGAGI (reference sequence). This CDR3 contains 13 residues. The CDR3 protein is CASRMGGYNEQFF. The CDR3 coding sequence is TGTGCCAGCAGGATGGGGGGCTACAATGAGCAGTTCTTC.

This chain uses TRBV7-9 with TRBJ2-4; TRBD1 matches 9 bases. The germline V gene encodes CDR1 SEHNR and CDR2 FQNEAQ (reference sequence). The CDR3 loop spans 15 amino acids. V gave up 3 bases and J gave up 7 bases; unmatched junction bases: 7. The CDR3 nucleotides read TGTGCCAGCAGCTTCGAACAGGGGGCCTGGAACATTCAGTACTTC. This sequence encodes CASSFEQGAWNIQYF.

This sequence joins TRBV6-6 and TRBJ1-1; D is unresolved. The CDR3 runs to 15 residues. The germline gives CDR1 MNHNY, CDR2 SVGAGI (reference sequence). The germline V and J ends were trimmed by 1 base and 0 bases, with 9 bases remaining between them. The CDR3 sequence is CASSYLGSMNTEAFF. The CDR3, as DNA: TGTGCCAGCAGTTACTTGGGCAGCATGAACACTGAAGCTTTCTTT.

The chain employs TRBV6-2 or TRBV6-3 and TRBJ2-7; TRBD2 matches 12 bases. The length of the CDR3 is 21 residues. V was pared by 4 bases and J by 6 bases, with 25 bases of the junction left unmatched. Germline-derived CDR1 and CDR2 are MNHEY and SVGEGT. CDR3 coding DNA: TGTGCCAGCAGTTCACCGAGGGACAGGGACGTACCTAGCGGGAGGGCAACCGAGCAGTACTTC. It specifies CASSSPRDRDVPSGRATEQYF.

The chain uses TRBV19 and TRBJ2-7, with 7 bases matching TRBD2. V shed 3 bases, J shed 3 bases, and the junction held 8 bases outside the gene matches. The CDR3 covers 15 residues. Germline lookup yields CDR1 LNHDA and CDR2 SQIVND (reference sequence). This CDR3 is CASSIRLATNYEQYF. The DNA of the CDR3 is TGTGCCAGTAGTATTCGACTAGCTACCAACTACGAGCAGTACTTC.

The chain recombines TRBV6-5 with TRBJ2-7; TRBD1 matches 9 bases. V was pared by 10 bases and J by 2 bases, with 3 bases of the junction left unmatched. CDR1 is MNHEY, CDR2 SVGAGI, per germline. The CDR3 contains 12 residues. CDR3 protein: CATRQGAYEQYF. In nucleotides, the CDR3 is TGTGCCACCAGACAGGGGGCCTACGAGCAGTACTTC.

The CDR3 DNA sequence: TGTGCCAGCAGCCAAGAATGGGGGGAGCTACTAGCCAAAAACATTCAGTACTTC. Translating it yields CASSQEWGELLAKNIQYF. V usage is TRBV3-1 (or the pseudogene TRBV3-2) and J usage is TRBJ2-4; weak D call: TRBD2 (6 bases). The ends were cut back, 0 bases at V and 0 bases at J, with 15 bases in the middle. This CDR3 spans 18 amino acids. Germline lookup yields CDR1 LGHDT and CDR2 YNNKEL (reference sequence).

This clone came up a few times. The gene calls are TRBV5-1 and TRBJ1-5; weak D call: TRBD1 (6 bases). V lost 2 bases to trimming and J lost 2 bases, with 8 bases between them. The CDR3 totals 14 residues. Germline CDR1 reads SGHRS; CDR2 reads YFSETQ. The DNA of the CDR3 is TGCGCCAGCAGCTTATCAGGGGGCAATCAGCCCCAGCATTTT. Its translation: CASSLSGGNQPQHF.

V and J are TRBV6-6 and TRBJ2-5, with 9 bases that match TRBD1. V was clipped by 8 bases and J by 4 bases; unmatched bases: 2. Germline values: CDR1 MNHNY, CDR2 SVGAGI (reference sequence). CDR3 length equals 12 residues. The CDR3: CASLQGAETQYF. The DNA of the CDR3 is TGTGCCAGCTTACAGGGGGCAGAGACCCAGTACTTC.

This chain links TRBV18 with TRBJ1-5; TRBD1 might be the D (5 bases). There are 14 residues in the CDR3. Germline CDR1 KGHSH, CDR2 LQKENI. Trimming stripped 3 bases from V and 3 bases from J, with 9 bases between. The CDR3 coding sequence is TGTGCCAGCTCACCCGGACAAAACAATCAGCCCCAGCATTTT. Protein sequence: CASSPGQNNQPQHF.

This chain connects TRBV19 to TRBJ2-3, with a weak D call TRBD2 (6 bases). CDR1 is LNHDA and CDR2 is SQIVND in the germline V gene (reference sequence). V was pared by 9 bases and J by 5 bases, with 18 bases between. This CDR3 is 14 amino acids long. The CDR3 coding sequence is TGTGCCAGCTCCGGGACGAGGAGGGGAGATACGCAGTATTTT. Translating gives CASSGTRRGDTQYF.

The CDR3 loop is CASIMEGQGGNSPLHF. Here the CDR3 DNA reads TGTGCCAGCATCATGGAAGGACAGGGGGGAAATTCACCCCTCCACTTT. This rearrangement joins TRBV2 to TRBJ1-6, with 10 bases fitting TRBD1. CDR1 SNHLY and CDR2 FYNNEI come from the germline V gene. This CDR3 comprises 16 residues. V shed 7 bases and J 7 bases; nucleotides not matched to a gene: 10. Together with reference TRBV2 and TRBJ1-6, the CDR3 gives the full variable domain: EPEVTQTPSHQVTQMGQEVILRCVPISNHLYFYWYRQILGQKVEFLVSFYNNEISEKSEIFDDQFSVERPDGSNFTLKIRSTKLEDSAMYFCASIMEGQGGNSPLHFGNGTRLTVT.

The sample holds a few counts of this clone. The gene calls are TRBV3-1 (or the pseudogene TRBV3-2) and TRBJ1-2; 7 bases are a match to TRBD1. This CDR3 has 15 amino acids. Germline V CDR1 and CDR2: LGHDT, YNNKEL (reference sequence). Trimming removed 4 bases from V and 4 bases from J; junction bases left unmatched: 9. The CDR3 spells CASSPQTQGSYGYTF. The CDR3 DNA is TGTGCCAGCAGCCCGCAAACACAGGGGAGCTATGGCTACACCTTC.

The chain joins TRBV6-4 to TRBJ1-1; D might be TRBD1 (6 bases). Germline CDR1 reads MRHNA; CDR2 reads SNTAGT. V dropped 10 bases and J dropped 0 bases, with 18 bases sitting between them. The CDR3 length is 15 residues. The CDR3 bases are TGTGCCATAAGAGGGGGAGCGAGGGTGAACACTGAAGCTTTCTTT. Translating it yields CAIRGGARVNTEAFF.